This is a list of T cell receptor beta chains from one sample in a study of blood T cell repertoires in COVID-19. Profiled with immunoSEQ multiplex PCR; TCRdb holds only in-frame clones, not every one. The repertoire consists of a few hundred thousand clones, with approximately 85% occurring once and the leading ten covering more than 2%. Specimen: PBMCs or T cells enriched from blood (not recorded which). The receptors stem from a man aged 25 to 40 who had recovered from COVID-19. The conserved cysteine and the conserved F or W are not part of the CDR3 here. A D gene is named only where the DNA matches it firmly.

TRBV6-5	TRBD1	TRBJ1-3	ASSRGQGLGNTIY
TRBV9	-	TRBJ2-3	ASSGTFTDTQY
TRBV5-1	TRBD1	TRBJ1-4	ASSLGTGIEKLF
TRBV20-1	-	TRBJ1-2	SASSGGKDGYT
TRBV5-1	-	TRBJ2-5	ASTKGRGSEETQY
TRBV15	-	TRBJ1-2	ATSRVAVVNYGYT
TRBV18	-	TRBJ2-2	ASSPRNTIQGIRDTGELF
TRBV19	TRBD1	TRBJ1-5	ASSGIPGQGYSNQPQH
TRBV7-9	TRBD1	TRBJ2-3	ASSLGTGTVRTDTQY
TRBV4-2	-	TRBJ1-1	ASSQPSGGDLGTEAF
TRBV9	TRBD1	TRBJ1-3	ASSLSGQASSGNTIY
TRBV2	-	TRBJ1-3	ASSEGRDTSGNTIY
TRBV24-1	-	TRBJ1-1	ATSDPGSGNTEAF
TRBV4-2	-	TRBJ2-1	ASSQEGTGRQNEQF
TRBV2	TRBD1	TRBJ2-1	ASSPLPGGLSYNEQF
TRBV2	TRBD1	TRBJ2-7	ASSHRGPTYEQY
TRBV6-6	-	TRBJ1-1	ASSYSIRGGEAF
TRBV4-1	-	TRBJ2-5	ASSQDAGHETQY
TRBV5-6	-	TRBJ1-1	ASSLREGGTEAF
TRBV7-8	TRBD1	TRBJ1-1	ASSGQGRMNTEAF
TRBV3-1/TRBV3-2	-	TRBJ1-6	ASSEGTGLNSPLH
TRBV9	-	TRBJ1-2	ASSVSPGDYGYT
TRBV2	-	TRBJ1-2	ASSRTDYGYT
TRBV7-9	-	TRBJ1-6	ASSHQHEVSPLH
TRBV3-1/TRBV3-2	TRBD1	TRBJ1-4	ASSQPGKGQPNEKLF
TRBV18	TRBD1	TRBJ1-6	ASSPTPGQDNSPLH
TRBV4-3	-	TRBJ1-3	ASSPQLGGSGNTIY
TRBV14	TRBD1	TRBJ1-5	ASSQLQGARQPQH
TRBV10-1	TRBD1	TRBJ1-2	ASSRDRGEINYGYT
TRBV5-4	TRBD1	TRBJ1-2	ASSSGTVSYDGYT
TRBV5-4	TRBD1	TRBJ1-1	ASSRQGGTEAF
TRBV4-1	-	TRBJ2-2	ASSQKSLRSNTGELF
TRBV19	-	TRBJ2-1	ASSRDFYNEQF
TRBV4-3	-	TRBJ2-1	ASSHTWSSYNEQF
TRBV7-8	TRBD2	TRBJ2-3	ASSSGTNTDTQY
TRBV19	TRBD1	TRBJ1-5	ASSIPRRGTSNQPQH
TRBV30	-	TRBJ2-2	AHSGDYLHTGELF
TRBV18	-	TRBJ1-1	ASSPLNFVAEAF
TRBV9	-	TRBJ1-2	ASSVGAGLDGYT
TRBV20-1	-	TRBJ2-3	SASFTGNTDTQY
TRBV11-2	TRBD1	TRBJ1-4	ASSSSLIFGQGQNEKLF